Sequencing of this T cell receptor (beta chain) was carried out in a study of blood T cells in healthy people across ages. The table lists this clonotype with many counts. Using a J-beta primer mix together with a sample-barcoded 5' primer, a second PCR was run for about 7 to 12 cycles. TCRdb reprocessed the 5' RACE reads with MiXCR, giving one entry per CDR3 protein. The repertoire consists of about 280,000 distinct CDR3 sequences, with roughly a quarter occurring once and the leading ten covering 29%. Specimen: blood. The sequence was obtained from an older woman in good health.

CDR3 sequence reads: CATSDGTGGITDTQYF. CDR3 sequence (DNA): TGTGCCACCAGTGATGGCACAGGGGGAATAACAGATACGCAGTATTTT. This chain joins TRBV24-1 and TRBJ2-3, with 8 positions matching TRBD1. J lost 3 bases, V lost 3 bases, and 7 bases had no gene match. Germline lookup yields CDR1 KGHDR and CDR2 SFDVKD. This CDR3 has 16 residues.